These 12 T cell receptor beta chains were sequenced from one sample in a study of cytomegalovirus exposure and HLA in healthy donors. The PCR ran on 60 Vbeta and 13 Jbeta primers. Clones were read by immunoSEQ multiplex PCR, and TCRdb kept only the in-frame ones, dropping some. The sample has 250,000 to 350,000 clones; 86% are singletons. The sample consisted of PBMCs. These receptors were collected from a man between 40 and 49 years old in good health and CMV-seropositive.

The chain couples TRBV5-5 to TRBJ2-7; tentative D call: TRBD1 (7 bases). Germline-derived CDR1 and CDR2 are SGHKS and YYEKEE (reference sequence). Trimming removed 3 bases from V and 6 bases from J, with 19 bases in between. CDR3 length: 15 residues. CDR3 loop: CASSSPQGGRGEQYF. In DNA form, the CDR3 reads TGTGCCAGCAGCTCACCTCAGGGGGGCAGGGGCGAGCAGTACTTC. Variable domain in full (rest from reference TRBV5-5 and TRBJ2-7): DAGVTQSPTHLIKTRGQQVTLRCSPISGHKSVSWYQQVLGQGPQFIFQYYEKEERGRGNFPDRFSARQFPNYSSELNVNALLLGDSALYLCASSSPQGGRGEQYFGPGTRLTVT.

The V and J genes are TRBV28 and TRBJ2-7; 9 nucleotides agree with TRBD1. This CDR3 spans 17 amino acids. From germline, CDR1 is MDHEN and CDR2 SYDVKM. Germline trimming cut 5 bases from V and 0 bases from J; bases unmatched to any gene: 11. The CDR3 region has the DNA TGTGCCAGCAGTAGATTCGCCGGGACAGGGTTCTCCTACGAGCAGTACTTC. This translates into CASSRFAGTGFSYEQYF.

The genes are TRBV4-2 and TRBJ2-2; possible D gene TRBD2, 7 bases. Germline loops: CDR1 LGHNA, CDR2 YNFKEQ. V was trimmed by 6 bases and J by 1 base, leaving 9 bases between them. The CDR3 spans 14 residues. The CDR3 DNA reads as TGTGCCAGCAGGGGAGGGGGGAACACCGGGGAGCTGTTTTTT. It translates to CASRGGGNTGELFF.

The J gene is TRBJ2-5, the V gene TRBV6-7; possible D gene TRBD2, 5 bases. TRBV6-7 belongs to the ORF category, with a function that is uncertain. The CDR3 covers 13 residues. V was clipped by 11 bases and J by 5 bases, with 18 bases between them. The CDR3 DNA reads as TGTGCCGGAGGACGGAGGCCTGGGGAGACCCAGTACTTC. Its protein product is CAGGRRPGETQYF.

V is TRBV28 and J is TRBJ1-4, with 9 bases that match TRBD1. This CDR3 region has 14 residues. Germline CDR1 is MDHEN and CDR2 is SYDVKM. The junction had 6 bases not matched to a gene; V was cut back by 7 bases and J by 6 bases. The CDR3 region is CASTSGTGYEKLFF. DNA for the CDR3: TGTGCCAGCACCTCCGGGACAGGGTATGAAAAACTGTTTTTT.

This clone is a singleton in its sample. The chain combines TRBV4-1 with TRBJ2-5, with D perhaps TRBD2 (6 bases). The CDR3 consists of 16 residues. Trimming pared 2 bases from V and 0 bases from J, leaving 13 bases between. Germline CDR1 and CDR2: MGHRA and YSYEKL. In nucleotides, the CDR3 is TGCGCCAGCAGCCAAAGCAACCGGGACTACCAAGAGACCCAGTACTTC. This codes for CASSQSNRDYQETQYF.

The chain carries TRBV7-9 and TRBJ2-5, with 7 bases aligning to TRBD2. The V and J ends lost 0 bases and 3 bases, in that order; junction bases with no gene match: 4. The CDR3 length is 15 residues. Per germline, CDR1 SEHNR and CDR2 FQNEAQ (reference sequence). CDR3 DNA sequence: TGTGCCAGCAGCTTAGCGGCGGCGGGAGAAGAGACCCAGTACTTC. This codes for CASSLAAAGEETQYF.

The chain joins TRBV18 to TRBJ2-7; the match to TRBD1 covers 7 bases. CDR1 and CDR2 from the germline V gene are KGHSH and LQKENI. V lost 4 bases to trimming and J lost 3 bases; unmatched junction nucleotides: 6. The CDR3 is 14 residues long. CDR3 residues: CASSRTGQVYEQYF. The CDR3 nucleotides are TGTGCCAGCTCACGAACCGGACAGGTCTACGAGCAGTACTTC. Drawing the rest from reference TRBV18 and TRBJ2-7, the complete variable domain is NAGVMQNPRHLVRRRGQEARLRCSPMKGHSHVYWYRQLPEEGLKFMVYLQKENIIDESGMPKERFSAEFPKEGPSILRIQQVVRGDSAAYFCASSRTGQVYEQYFGPGTRLTVT.

This rearrangement joins TRBV7-8 to TRBJ1-1, with 7 bases matching TRBD1. The junction had 8 bases not matched to a gene; V was cut back by 6 bases and J by 1 base. CDR3 length: 15 residues. Looked up from germline, CDR1 is SGHVS and CDR2 is FQNEAQ. CDR3 loop: CASRLGQLPNTEAFF. CDR3 bases: TGTGCCAGCAGGCTGGGACAGCTCCCGAACACTGAAGCTTTCTTT.

V and J are TRBV19 and TRBJ1-2; 8 bases fit TRBD1. This CDR3 is built from 14 residues. CDR1 is LNHDA, CDR2 SQIVND, per germline (reference sequence). Trimming removed 3 bases from V and 3 bases from J; junction bases left unmatched: 3. This CDR3 is CASSIPGGYYGYTF. The CDR3 coding sequence is TGTGCCAGTAGTATTCCAGGGGGCTACTATGGCTACACCTTC. Looking up the rest from reference TRBV19 and TRBJ1-2 gives the full variable domain: DGGITQSPKYLFRKEGQNVTLSCEQNLNHDAMYWYRQDPGQGLRLIYYSQIVNDFQKGDIAEGYSVSREKKESFPLTVTSAQKNPTAFYLCASSIPGGYYGYTFGSGTRLTVV.

This sequence joins TRBV5-1 and TRBJ1-1; TRBD1 agrees at 7 bases. Per the germline V gene, CDR1 is SGHRS and CDR2 is YFSETQ. The V segment lost 7 bases and the J segment 5 bases; nucleotides outside the gene matches: 14. This CDR3 region has 15 residues. CDR3 nucleotide sequence: TGCGCCAGCGGTGAGGACGGACAGGTTGAAACTGAAGCTTTCTTT. Translating gives CASGEDGQVETEAFF.

This clone is a singleton in its sample. The chain couples TRBV29-1 to TRBJ2-7, with 7 bases fitting TRBD1. CDR1 is SQVTM and CDR2 is ANQGSEA in the germline V gene. This CDR3 spans 16 amino acids. Germline trimming cut 1 base from V and 1 base from J; bases unmatched to any gene: 10. Written as DNA, the CDR3 is TGCAGCGTTGAAGGCCTATCCGGGACAGTGTCCTACGAGCAGTACTTC. It specifies CSVEGLSGTVSYEQYF.